The clone carrying this T cell receptor (beta chain) was seen more than once but under ten times. V was clipped by 5 bases and J by 2 bases; unmatched bases: 2. This CDR3 has 14 amino acids. The V gene's germline CDR1 is SGHTA and CDR2 FQGNSA. This record belongs to a study of shared clonotypes between healthy human individuals. Method: immunoSEQ multiplex PCR; TCRdb's copy keeps in-frame clones and lacks some. This table has 450,000 to 600,000 clones, around three quarters appearing once. The origin of this receptor is a woman in her forties in good health. Some clones in this sample may be carry-over from other donors' samples. The sample taken for sequencing was PBMCs. The V gene is TRBV7-2, the J gene TRBJ2-2, with TRBD1 matching 7 bases. In nucleotides, the CDR3 is TGTGCCAGCAGCCGGGACAGAAACACCGGGGAGCTGTTTTTT. This sequence encodes CASSRDRNTGELFF.